Below are 18 T cell receptor beta chains sequenced from a single sample in a study of PD-L1 blockade in urothelial cancer. Sequencing was performed with immunoSEQ multiplex PCR; in TCRdb, only in-frame clones are kept and a portion is missing. The sample lists 40,000 to 55,000 clones, about 86% seen once, with about 20% in the top ten. Time point described: pretreatment peripheral blood. The sample here was PBMCs, taken around atezolizumab (anti-PD-L1) treatment. These receptor sequences come from a man between 60 and 70 years old with urothelial cancer.

In its sample, this clone was seen once. V is TRBV28 and J is TRBJ2-3; D is perhaps TRBD2 (6 bases). This CDR3 is built from 15 residues. Trimming pared 5 bases from V and 0 bases from J, leaving 12 bases between. Per germline, CDR1 MDHEN and CDR2 SYDVKM. In DNA, the CDR3 is TGTGCCAGCAGTCGCACTAGCAGTAGCACAGATACGCAGTATTTT. Its translation is CASSRTSSSTDTQYF.

The chain is built from TRBV6-1 and TRBJ1-2, with a weak D call TRBD1 (5 bases). Germline V gene data show CDR1 as MNHNS and CDR2 as SASEGT. Trimming removed 10 bases from V and 5 bases from J, with 17 bases in between. This CDR3 contains 13 residues. The CDR3 spells CATSRPGTYGYTF. CDR3 nucleotide sequence: TGTGCCACCTCCCGACCCGGGACTTATGGCTACACCTTC.

The V and J genes are TRBV5-6 and TRBJ2-2; TRBD2 aligns across 8 bases. V dropped 2 bases and J dropped 5; count of bases not matched to a gene: 8. The CDR3 contains 16 residues. Germline V gene lookup returns CDR1 SGHDT and CDR2 YYEEEE. CDR3 nucleotides: TGTGCCAGCAGCTTTTCGACGGGGGGGCGGACCGGGGAGCTGTTTTTT. Amino acid sequence: CASSFSTGGRTGELFF.

The V gene is TRBV14, the J gene TRBJ2-3; D remains unclear. CDR3 size: 15 residues. V shed 0 bases and J shed 0 bases, with 7 bases lying between them. CDR1 and CDR2 from the germline V gene are SGHDN and FVKESK. The CDR3 here is CASSQDFRSTDTQYF. The DNA for the CDR3 is TGTGCCAGCAGCCAAGACTTTCGTAGCACAGATACGCAGTATTTT.

This chain connects TRBV6-1 to TRBJ2-2; D possibly corresponds to TRBD2 (5 bases). V was pared by 0 bases and J by 0 bases, with 14 bases between. The CDR3 spans 18 residues. Germline V gives CDR1 MNHNS, CDR2 SASEGT. The CDR3 sequence: CASSEALLGSANTGELFF. The CDR3 region has the DNA TGTGCCAGCAGTGAAGCGCTACTAGGGTCCGCGAACACCGGGGAGCTGTTTTTT.

V is TRBV27 and J is TRBJ1-1; D not certain. The CDR3 is 12 residues long. The ends were cut back, 5 bases at V and 10 bases at J, with 14 bases in the middle. Germline V CDR1 and CDR2: MNHEY, SMNVEV (reference sequence). Written as DNA, the CDR3 is TGTGCCAGCAGTCCCTTCGGGGAGGCAGCTTTCTTT. Translated, it gives CASSPFGEAAFF.

This chain joins TRBV6-1 and TRBJ2-5; 11 bases map to TRBD2. Per the germline V gene, CDR1 is MNHNS and CDR2 is SASEGT. The V segment lost 6 bases and the J segment 5 bases; nucleotides outside the gene matches: 8. The length of the CDR3 is 15 residues. CDR3 in DNA: TGTGCCAGCAGCCCCCTAGCGGGAGGATTGGAGACCCAGTACTTC. The encoded protein is CASSPLAGGLETQYF.

The chain links TRBV10-3 to TRBJ1-2, with a possible D match to TRBD1 (5 bases). V gave up 10 bases and J gave up 2 bases, with 14 bases separating them. Looked up from germline, CDR1 is ENHRY and CDR2 is SYGVKD. This CDR3 contains 13 residues. In DNA form, the CDR3 reads TGTGCCACAGCGGGGCTGGCAAACTATGGCTACACCTTC. Protein sequence: CATAGLANYGYTF.

This clone was seen more than once but under ten times. CDR3 sequence: CASSGRTGRYGYTF. The CDR3 DNA sequence: TGTGCCAGCAGCGGACGGACAGGGCGATATGGCTACACCTTC. The chain carries TRBV7-9 and TRBJ1-2; 8 bases line up with TRBD1. The germline V gene has CDR1 SEHNR and CDR2 FQNEAQ (reference sequence). V trimming: 5 bases; J trimming: 5 bases; junction bases outside the gene matches: 7. This CDR3 is 14 amino acids long.

The chain uses TRBV30 and TRBJ1-5; D unclear. Between the trimmed V and J ends, which lost 4 bases and 2 bases, there was a span of 12 bases. Germline CDR1 and CDR2: GTSNPN and SVGIG (reference sequence). This CDR3 spans 14 amino acids. DNA for the CDR3: TGTGCCTGGAACCCGTCCGGGGGCAATCAGCCCCAGCATTTT. It encodes CAWNPSGGNQPQHF.

The chain joins TRBV11-3 to TRBJ2-7, with D possibly matching TRBD2 (6 bases). The CDR3 loop spans 15 amino acids. Trimming removed 5 bases at V and 4 bases at J, with 18 bases between. Germline CDR1 reads SGHNT; CDR2 reads YENEEA. CDR3 sequence: CASSPGGAGEYEQYF. CDR3 nucleotide sequence: TGTGCCAGCAGCCCCGGAGGGGCCGGGGAGTACGAGCAGTACTTC.

This clone came up a few times. V and J are TRBV11-3 and TRBJ1-1, with D unresolved. Germline V lookup: CDR1 SGHNT, CDR2 YENEEA. The length of the CDR3 is 13 residues. The V end was cut by 0 bases, the J end by 6 bases, with 8 bases between. CDR3: CASSLDGQSEAFF. CDR3 sequence (DNA): TGTGCCAGCAGCTTAGATGGGCAATCTGAAGCTTTCTTT.

The V and J genes are TRBV13 and TRBJ1-5; D unclear. CDR1 and CDR2 from the germline V gene are PRHDT and FYEKMQ (reference sequence). The V and J ends lost 5 bases and 3 bases respectively, with 11 bases between them. There are 14 residues in the CDR3. The CDR3 reads CASSENRANQPQHF. CDR3 nucleotides: TGTGCCAGCAGCGAAAACAGAGCCAATCAGCCCCAGCATTTT.

This chain uses TRBV5-1 with TRBJ2-2, with D maybe TRBD2 (6 bases). Germline CDR1 is SGHRS and CDR2 is YFSETQ. V was shortened by 5 bases and J by 4 bases, with 15 bases between the two germline ends. The CDR3 contains 15 residues. CDR3 amino acids: CASSQSTGATGELFF. Written as DNA, the CDR3 is TGCGCCAGCAGTCAATCGACGGGAGCCACCGGGGAGCTGTTTTTT.

V usage is TRBV7-2 and J usage is TRBJ2-5; D may be TRBD1 (6 bases). Germline V gene lookup returns CDR1 SGHTA and CDR2 FQGNSA. This CDR3 comprises 15 residues. Trimming took off 5 bases at V and 6 bases at J, with 19 bases between the two ends. CDR3 protein: CASSPRRDTIKTQYF. The CDR3 nucleotides are TGTGCCAGCAGCCCCCGTAGGGACACCATAAAGACCCAGTACTTC. Together with reference TRBV7-2 and TRBJ2-5, the CDR3 gives the full variable domain: GAGVSQSPSNKVTEKGKDVELRCDPISGHTALYWYRQSLGQGLEFLIYFQGNSAPDKSGLPSDRFSAERTGGSVSTLTIQRTQQEDSAVYLCASSPRRDTIKTQYFGPGTRLLVL.

V gene TRBV7-3 combines with J gene TRBJ2-1; 8 bases map to TRBD1. In germline, CDR1 is SGHTA, CDR2 FQGTGA. Trimming at V came to 5 bases and at J to 15 bases, leaving 12 bases not matched to a gene. CDR3 length: 13 amino acids. The CDR3: CASSAPDREKRFF. The DNA for the CDR3 is TGTGCCAGCAGCGCCCCGGACAGGGAGAAACGGTTCTTC.

As concerns this clone: The junction differs from germline at one of its ends, possibly a read error. The chain employs TRBV9 and TRBJ2-7, with 10 bases fitting TRBD2. The CDR3 has 16 amino acids. Per germline, CDR1 SGDLS and CDR2 YYNGEE. CDR3 amino acids: CASSVGEGLAVYGQYF. The CDR3 bases are TGTGCCAGCAGCGTAGGAGAAGGACTAGCGGTTTACGGGCAGTACTTC.

The CDR3, as DNA: TGTGCCAGCAGCCGGGAGGGGTCAGGGGCCCCCTACGAGCAGTACTTC. As protein: CASSREGSGAPYEQYF. This chain uses TRBV5-4 with TRBJ2-7, with 8 nucleotides matching TRBD2. Losses at the gene ends were 4 bases for V and 2 bases for J; bases not matched to a gene: 11. The CDR3 spans 16 residues. Germline values: CDR1 SGHNT, CDR2 YYREEE (reference sequence).